The rows below give T cell receptor beta chains drawn from one sample of a study of blood T cell repertoires in COVID-19. TCRdb keeps only in-frame clones here, not all; method: immunoSEQ multiplex PCR. The sample yields about 220,000 clones, 85% to 90% seen once. Specimen: PBMCs or T cells enriched from blood (not recorded which). The receptors were sampled from a woman between 50 and 59 years old with acute COVID-19. Both conserved end residues are part of each CDR3. Fields, in order: J gene, V gene, CDR3 protein.

TRBJ2-1 | TRBV24-1 | CATSDLRTSGISSYNEQFF
TRBJ2-1 | TRBV27 | CASSLSNARGLSSYNEQFF
TRBJ2-7 | TRBV13 | CASSFNRMVEQYF
TRBJ1-4 | TRBV18 | CASSPTLGLRGTTNEKLFF
TRBJ2-7 | TRBV27 | CASKRQGPSYEQYF
TRBJ2-3 | TRBV19 | CASSMGPSGSTTDTQYF
TRBJ1-5 | TRBV15 | CATSREQGSYQPQHF
TRBJ2-7 | TRBV7-2 | CASSPSGRASSYEQYF
TRBJ2-7 | TRBV3-1/TRBV3-2 | CASSLGTGGYEQYF
TRBJ2-7 | TRBV5-1 | CASSWSSGRLYEQYF
TRBJ1-1 | TRBV2 | CASTSGQGNTEAFF
TRBJ2-6 | TRBV5-4 | CASSHPVGQGGSSGANVLTF
TRBJ1-6 | TRBV27 | CASSLVQFSPLHF
TRBJ1-1 | TRBV27 | CASSPLGGRRNTEAFF